This is a list of T cell receptor beta chains from one sample in a study of T cell responses to AZD1222 COVID-19 vaccine. Data came from immunoSEQ multiplex PCR; TCRdb stores just in-frame clones and leaves some out. The sample has 150,000 or so clones, 94% seen once; the top ten hold approximately 0.6%. The specimen was peripheral blood, collected on day 0 of AZD1222 vaccination. Receptor source: an adult in good health. CDR3s include the opening cysteine and the closing phenylalanine or tryptophan. Fields, in order: clone size, D gene, V gene, J gene, CDR3 DNA, CDR3 protein. D genes are given only for firm matches. Only some rows state a clone size, as once, few, many or a class for expanded clones.

>.|.|TRBV2|TRBJ2-1
TGTGCCAGCGACTCTAGGATTCGCAATGAGCAGTTCTTC
CASDSRIRNEQFF
>.|TRBD1|TRBV7-9|TRBJ2-7
TGTGCCAGCAGCCGGGGGGACAGGGGAGGCTACGAGCAGTACTTC
CASSRGDRGGYEQYF
>.|.|TRBV28|TRBJ1-4
TGTGCCAGCAGTTTAGGTTCGGTGACAACTGAAAAACTGTTTTTT
CASSLGSVTTEKLFF
>.|TRBD1|TRBV6-1|TRBJ1-6
TGTGCCAGCAGTGTATGGACAGGGGGCGCGGCGTCCTATAATTCACCCCTCCACTTT
CASSVWTGGAASYNSPLHF
>.|TRBD1|TRBV6-5|TRBJ2-1
TGTGCCAGCAGTTACTTGGGGACAGGGGTAATCAATGAGCAGTTCTTC
CASSYLGTGVINEQFF
>once|.|TRBV19|TRBJ1-3
TGTGCCGCAGGGTCTCCGTATGTAAACACCATATATTTT
CAAGSPYVNTIYF
>.|TRBD1|TRBV5-1|TRBJ1-3
TGCGCCAGCAGCCTATACAGGGGGCCTGGAAACACCATATATTTT
CASSLYRGPGNTIYF
>.|TRBD2|TRBV10-3|TRBJ2-1
TGTGCCATCAGTAGTTCGACTAGCGGGAGGAATGAGCAGTTCTTC
CAISSSTSGRNEQFF
>.|TRBD2|TRBV13|TRBJ2-7
TGTGCCAGCAGCCCGACTAGCGGGGGTTTCGGCGGGCAGTACTTC
CASSPTSGGFGGQYF
>.|.|TRBV19|TRBJ1-4
TGTGCCACCTATTCCCCCCTGGCCGGCGAAAAACTGTTTTTT
CATYSPLAGEKLFF
>.|TRBD2|TRBV10-2|TRBJ2-7
TGCGCCAGCAGTAGGACTAGCGGTTCCTACGAGCAGTACTTC
CASSRTSGSYEQYF
>.|TRBD1|TRBV28|TRBJ2-1
TGTGCCAGCCGCCAGACAGGGAGTGTCCATGAGCAGTTCTTC
CASRQTGSVHEQFF
>few|.|TRBV2|TRBJ2-7
TGTGCCAGCAGCCGTTGGCCGCGATACGAGCAGTACTTC
CASSRWPRYEQYF
>.|.|TRBV5-1|TRBJ1-5
TGCGCCAGCAGCTTGGAAGGGGGGGTACAGCCCCAGCATTTT
CASSLEGGVQPQHF
>.|TRBD2|TRBV2|TRBJ2-1
TGTGCCAGCCATAAGACGGGACTAGCCTACAATGAGCAGTTCTTC
CASHKTGLAYNEQFF
>.|TRBD2|TRBV10-1|TRBJ2-3
TGCGCCAGCAGTGAGAACCCTAGCGGATCCACAGATACGCAGTATTTT
CASSENPSGSTDTQYF
>.|.|TRBV5-4|TRBJ2-1
TGTGCCAGCTGGCTTAATAATGAGCAGTTCTTC
CASWLNNEQFF
>.|.|TRBV18|TRBJ1-2
TGTGCCAGCTCACCCCCTACGGCGTATGGCTACACCTTC
CASSPPTAYGYTF
>.|.|TRBV5-1|TRBJ1-6
TGCGCCAGCAGCACAGGACAGACCTATAATTCACCCCTCCACTTT
CASSTGQTYNSPLHF
>.|TRBD2|TRBV11-1|TRBJ2-1
TGTGCCAGCAGCTTAGCTGGGACTAGGGCCTACGGGGAGCAGTTCTTC
CASSLAGTRAYGEQFF
>.|TRBD2|TRBV5-1|TRBJ2-5
TGCGCCAGCAGCTGGGCGGGAGAAGAGACCCAGTACTTC
CASSWAGEETQYF
>.|TRBD1|TRBV28|TRBJ2-2
TGTGCCAGCAGCCCTGGACAGGTGTCCACCGGGGAGCTGTTTTTT
CASSPGQVSTGELFF
>.|TRBD2|TRBV27|TRBJ2-2
TGTGCCAGCAGTCCCCGGGGAGCTAGCGGGAACACCGGGGAGCTGTTTTTT
CASSPRGASGNTGELFF
>.|.|TRBV7-9|TRBJ1-3
TGTGCCAGCAGCCCTACAGGAAACACCATATATTTT
CASSPTGNTIYF
>.|.|TRBV30|TRBJ2-3
TGTGCCTGGAGTGTAGGACATACAGATACGCAGTATTTT
CAWSVGHTDTQYF
>.|.|TRBV4-1|TRBJ2-7
TGCGCCAGCAGCCAAGAATCCGTCCGAAACGAGCAGTACTTC
CASSQESVRNEQYF
>.|.|TRBV30|TRBJ1-5
TGTGCCTGGAGTAGGGGGATGTCAGGCAATCAGCCCCAGCATTTT
CAWSRGMSGNQPQHF
>.|.|TRBV4-2|TRBJ2-7
TGTGCCAGCAGCCCGGACACCTACGAGCAGTACTTC
CASSPDTYEQYF
>.|.|TRBV5-1|TRBJ2-5
TGCGCCAGCAGCTTGGGCCGAATAGGGGAGACCCAGTACTTC
CASSLGRIGETQYF
>.|TRBD2|TRBV4-2|TRBJ2-3
TGTGCCAGCAGCCCTGGACTAGCGGGAGAGGCCGCGCAGTATTTT
CASSPGLAGEAAQYF
>.|.|TRBV28|TRBJ1-1
TGTGCCAGCATGGCCACAGGGTTCATGAACACTGAAGCTTTCTTT
CASMATGFMNTEAFF
>once|.|TRBV9|TRBJ1-4
TGTGCCAGCAGCGCCGAGGAGGAGGTCAATGAAAAACTGTTTTTT
CASSAEEEVNEKLFF
>.|TRBD2|TRBV5-1|TRBJ2-1
TGCGCCAGCAGCTACTTAACCCGACTAGCTTTTTCCTGGAGTGAGCAGTTCTTC
CASSYLTRLAFSWSEQFF
>.|TRBD1|TRBV5-1|TRBJ1-1
TGCGCCAGCGGGGGAGGGACAGGGTACAACACTGAAGCTTTCTTT
CASGGGTGYNTEAFF
>.|TRBD2|TRBV7-2|TRBJ2-7
TGTGCCAGCAGCCCGCCGGGACTAGCGGGAGTAGGCGAGCAGTACTTC
CASSPPGLAGVGEQYF
>.|.|TRBV9|TRBJ2-2
TGTGCCAGCAGCGTAGGCGGGGCGAACACCGGGGAGCTGTTTTTT
CASSVGGANTGELFF
>.|.|TRBV5-8|TRBJ1-1
TGTGCCAGCAGCCAGCTCGCTTTCTTT
CASSQLAFF
>.|.|TRBV29-1|TRBJ1-2
TGCAGCGTCGGGGGGGCTGGCTACACCTTC
CSVGGAGYTF
>.|TRBD2|TRBV7-6|TRBJ2-2
TGTGCCAGCAGCGGAGAGGGGACTAGCGGGAGGGTAAACACCGGGGAGCTGTTTTTT
CASSGEGTSGRVNTGELFF
>.|TRBD1|TRBV6-1|TRBJ1-1
TGTGCCAGCAGTGAGGTCAGGGGGAGGGCTGAAGCTTTCTTT
CASSEVRGRAEAFF